One sample yielded the 26 T cell receptor beta chains listed below, sequenced in a study of T cell responses to AZD1222 COVID-19 vaccine (dated by TCRdb to about 2021). Libraries were built with the immunoSEQ multiplex PCR assay. TCRdb limited this immuneACCESS table to in-frame rearrangements with V and J called. A share of clones is missing; checked studies link under half to unresolved V genes, and the rest is unexplained. The sample table holds 75,000 to 90,000 clones, of which approximately 83% were seen once. The ten top clones hold roughly 12% of the sample. The time point label corresponds to: about 28 days (+/-7) after the second vaccine dose. Sequences were derived from peripheral blood, sampled 28 days after the second AZD1222 dose. The receptors here all came from an adult who received the AZD1222 COVID-19 vaccine.

This clone was seen only a few times. This rearrangement joins TRBV5-1 to TRBJ2-1; 8 nucleotides match TRBD1. This CDR3 has 13 amino acids. Per the germline V gene, CDR1 is SGHRS and CDR2 is YFSETQ. Trimming removed 4 bases from V and 8 bases from J; junction bases left unmatched: 5. The CDR3 nucleotides are TGCGCCAGCAGCCAACAGGGGGGCGATGAGCAGTTCTTC. This codes for CASSQQGGDEQFF. The variable domain in full, completed from reference TRBV5-1 and TRBJ2-1, reads KAGVTQTPRYLIKTRGQQVTLSCSPISGHRSVSWYQQTPGQGLQFLFEYFSETQRNKGNFPGRFSGRQFSNSRSEMNVSTLELGDSALYLCASSQQGGDEQFFGPGTRLTVL.

This clone was seen only a few times. CDR3 in amino acids: CASSLSQGLSDTQYF. CDR3 coding DNA: TGTGCCAGCAGTTTGTCTCAGGGTCTCTCAGATACGCAGTATTTT. The chain is built from TRBV28 and TRBJ2-3; TRBD1 is a possible D gene (5 bases). V was pared by 3 bases and J by 4 bases, with 14 bases between. Looked up from germline, CDR1 is MDHEN and CDR2 is SYDVKM. This CDR3 has 15 amino acids.

The chain carries TRBV18 and TRBJ1-1; possible D gene TRBD1, 6 bases. Trimming left V 3 bases short and J 4 bases short, with 12 bases between. Germline CDR1 reads KGHSH; CDR2 reads LQKENI. CDR3 length equals 14 residues. CDR3 sequence reads: CASSPSTGLTEAFF. The DNA for the CDR3 is TGTGCCAGCTCACCCTCGACAGGACTCACTGAAGCTTTCTTT.

The chain is built from TRBV28 and TRBJ1-3, with unresolved D. This CDR3 spans 14 amino acids. Trimming removed 2 bases at V and 0 bases at J, with 5 bases between. Germline V CDR1 and CDR2: MDHEN, SYDVKM. CDR3 sequence (DNA): TGTGCCAGCAGTTTAGGGTACTCTGGAAACACCATATATTTT. Its protein is CASSLGYSGNTIYF.

This clone was counted once. The chain couples TRBV14 to TRBJ1-6; D is unclear. The CDR3 consists of 15 residues. V gave up 1 base and J gave up 7 bases, with 11 bases separating them. Germline V gives CDR1 SGHDN, CDR2 FVKESK. The CDR3, as DNA: TGTGCCAGCAGCCAAGTTACGGACGGAAATTCACCCCTCCACTTT. This sequence encodes CASSQVTDGNSPLHF.

This sequence joins TRBV3-1 (or the pseudogene TRBV3-2) and TRBJ2-1; TRBD2 might be the D (5 bases). Trimming shortened V by 7 bases and J by 2 bases, and 15 bases separated the two germline ends. Germline V lookup: CDR1 LGHDT, CDR2 YNNKEL (reference sequence). The CDR3 is made up of 15 amino acids. This chain's CDR3 is CASTLKGSTYNEQFF. CDR3 in DNA: TGTGCCAGCACGCTAAAAGGGAGTACCTACAATGAGCAGTTCTTC.

The rearrangement links TRBV19 to TRBJ1-2; D not resolved. CDR1 and CDR2 from the germline V gene are LNHDA and SQIVND (reference sequence). V lost 3 bases to trimming and J lost 7 bases, with 12 bases between them. This CDR3 is built from 13 residues. The CDR3 region is CASSMREVSGYTF. The CDR3 DNA is TGTGCCAGTAGTATGAGGGAAGTTAGTGGCTACACCTTC.

The chain joins TRBV5-5 to TRBJ2-7; 9 bases align to TRBD2. Germline V CDR1 and CDR2: SGHKS, YYEKEE (reference sequence). This CDR3 contains 15 residues. J gave up 1 base and V 3 bases, and 5 bases lay outside the gene matches. As DNA, the CDR3 is TGTGCCAGCAGCTGGGCCCTAGCGGGATCCTACGAGCAGTACTTC. Amino acid sequence: CASSWALAGSYEQYF.

The chain employs TRBV6-5 and TRBJ1-1; tentatively, D is TRBD1 (6 bases). Germline values: CDR1 MNHEY, CDR2 SVGAGI. V was pared by 4 bases and J by 6 bases, with 15 bases between. The CDR3 spans 14 residues. CDR3 protein: CASSSQSGTPEAFF. For the CDR3, the DNA is TGTGCCAGCAGTTCCCAATCCGGGACACCTGAAGCTTTCTTT.

The chain recombines TRBV4-3 with TRBJ2-3; 12 nucleotides align to TRBD2. The CDR3 loop spans 15 amino acids. V trimming: 5 bases; J trimming: 6 bases; junction bases outside the gene matches: 6. Germline assignment: CDR1 LGHNA and CDR2 YSLEER. Written as DNA, the CDR3 is TGCGCCAGCAGCTTGGGACTAGCGGGTGGGGATACGCAGTATTTT. This translates into CASSLGLAGGDTQYF.

Ten or more counts support this clone. The chain has TRBV5-6 and TRBJ2-1; 10 nucleotides agree with TRBD2. The CDR3 length is 15 residues. Per the germline V gene, CDR1 is SGHDT and CDR2 is YYEEEE. With V trimmed by 3 bases and J by 2 bases, 2 bases remained unmatched. In DNA, the CDR3 is TGTGCCAGCAGCTGGAGCGGGGGGGCCTACAATGAGCAGTTCTTC. It encodes CASSWSGGAYNEQFF.

V usage is TRBV10-3 and J usage is TRBJ1-2, with 7 positions matching TRBD1. The CDR3 spans 15 residues. Germline V gene lookup returns CDR1 ENHRY and CDR2 SYGVKD. Germline trimming cut 4 bases from V and 4 bases from J; bases unmatched to any gene: 9. This CDR3 reads CAISGFDRAGYGYTF. The CDR3 DNA follows: TGTGCCATCAGTGGTTTTGACAGGGCAGGCTATGGCTACACCTTC.

This sequence joins TRBV21-1 and TRBJ2-2; the table gives TRBD1 as D, unverified against the DNA. TRBV21-1 is given as a pseudogene. The CDR3 covers 20 residues. In nucleotides, the CDR3 is TGTGCCAGCAGCTTCCGACAGGGGCCCCGAAAGAGTAAGCAAACCGGGGAGCTGTTTTTT. Its protein is CASSFRQGPRKSKQTGELFF.

The rearrangement links TRBV28 to TRBJ1-6, with D hard to call. The V end lost 3 bases, the J end lost 13 bases, and 13 bases lay between the germline ends. Germline CDR1 is MDHEN and CDR2 is SYDVKM. The CDR3 is 13 residues long. The CDR3 DNA is TGTGCCAGCAGTTTCGGCAGTATCTTCCCCCTCCACTTT. As protein: CASSFGSIFPLHF. Together with reference TRBV28 and TRBJ1-6, the CDR3 gives the full variable domain: DVKVTQSSRYLVKRTGEKVFLECVQDMDHENMFWYRQDPGLGLRLIYFSYDVKMKEKGDIPEGYSVSREKKERFSLILESASTNQTSMYLCASSFGSIFPLHFGNGTRLTVT.

The V call is TRBV7-2, the J call TRBJ1-2; D remains ambiguous. Per the germline V gene, CDR1 is SGHTA and CDR2 is FQGNSA. CDR3 length equals 13 residues. Trimming shortened V by 5 bases and J by 4 bases, and 11 bases separated the two germline ends. The CDR3: CASSPAKPYGYTF. CDR3 DNA: TGTGCCAGCAGCCCGGCGAAGCCCTATGGCTACACCTTC.

J is TRBJ2-1 and V is TRBV5-1; a possible D gene is TRBD2 (5 bases). The germline V gene has CDR1 SGHRS and CDR2 YFSETQ. This CDR3 has 14 amino acids. Deletions cut 4 bases from V and 5 bases from J, with 13 bases between. For the CDR3, the DNA is TGCGCCAGCAGCGAGGGAAGCCCGAACAATGAGCAGTTCTTC. As protein: CASSEGSPNNEQFF.

The CDR3: CAISDKQGPTDTQYF. The CDR3 DNA follows: TGTGCCATCAGTGACAAACAGGGCCCCACAGATACGCAGTATTTT. The chain employs TRBV10-3 and TRBJ2-3, with D possibly TRBD1 on 6 matching bases. Trimming took off 3 bases at V and 2 bases at J, with 12 bases between the two ends. This CDR3 contains 15 residues. Germline V gene lookup returns CDR1 ENHRY and CDR2 SYGVKD.

This chain links TRBV7-9 with TRBJ2-1; 16 bases agree with TRBD2. The V gene end was trimmed by 8 bases and the J gene end by 3 bases; junction bases not matched to a gene: 13. The CDR3 loop spans 19 amino acids. CDR1 and CDR2 from the germline V gene are SEHNR and FQNEAQ (reference sequence). The CDR3 here is CASRPTGTSGRAGYNEQFF. CDR3 sequence (DNA): TGTGCCAGCCGTCCCACCGGGACTAGCGGGAGGGCCGGCTACAATGAGCAGTTCTTC. The complete variable domain, with remaining parts taken from reference TRBV7-9 and TRBJ2-1, reads DTGVSQNPRHKITKRGQNVTFRCDPISEHNRLYWYRQTLGQGPEFLTYFQNEAQLEKSRLLSDRFSAERPKGSFSTLEIQRTEQGDSAMYLCASRPTGTSGRAGYNEQFFGPGTRLTVL.

The chain carries TRBV5-6 and TRBJ2-1; 15 bases match TRBD2. Germline V CDR1 and CDR2: SGHDT, YYEEEE. With 4 bases clipped from V and 11 bases from J, the junction kept 7 bases outside the gene matches. The CDR3 loop spans 15 amino acids. Here the CDR3 reads CASSAGLAGGSQQFF. The CDR3 region has the DNA TGTGCCAGCAGCGCCGGACTAGCGGGGGGGTCCCAGCAGTTCTTC.

The rearrangement uses TRBV19 and TRBJ1-2; D gene uncertain. From germline, CDR1 is LNHDA and CDR2 SQIVND (reference sequence). The length of the CDR3 is 16 residues. V gave up 3 bases and J gave up 8 bases, with 22 bases separating them. The CDR3 here is CASSILGSMGWRGYTF. CDR3 bases: TGTGCCAGTAGTATTTTGGGCAGCATGGGCTGGCGCGGCTACACCTTC.

The V call is TRBV19, the J call TRBJ1-5; no clear D. V was trimmed by 9 bases and J by 0 bases, leaving 21 bases between them. The CDR3 has 17 residues. CDR1 and CDR2 from the germline V gene are LNHDA and SQIVND (reference sequence). The CDR3 is CASQKTRLAVSNQPQHF. CDR3 nucleotide sequence: TGTGCCAGCCAAAAGACGAGGCTCGCGGTTAGCAATCAGCCCCAGCATTTT.

The V call is TRBV6-1, the J call TRBJ1-2; unclear D gene. The CDR3 totals 12 residues. The V gene lost 1 base and the J gene lost 7 bases, with 7 bases spanning the gap. Per the germline V gene, CDR1 is MNHNS and CDR2 is SASEGT. CDR3 in amino acids: CASSEGGLGYTF. In nucleotides, the CDR3 is TGTGCCAGCAGTGAAGGAGGGCTTGGCTACACCTTC.

This sequence joins TRBV9 and TRBJ2-7; no firm D call. Germline-derived CDR1 and CDR2 are SGDLS and YYNGEE. V gave up 4 bases and J gave up 0 bases, with 11 bases separating them. The CDR3 is made up of 14 amino acids. The chain's CDR3 is CASSPSTTSYEQYF. In DNA form, the CDR3 reads TGTGCCAGCAGCCCAAGCACTACCTCCTACGAGCAGTACTTC.

The V gene is TRBV28, the J gene TRBJ2-3, with D possibly TRBD2 on 7 matching bases. V lost 2 bases, J lost 4 bases, and 13 bases lay in between. The CDR3 is 15 amino acids. Per germline, CDR1 MDHEN and CDR2 SYDVKM. The CDR3 coding sequence is TGTGCCAGCAGTTTAGGGGGGAGGGGGGCAGATACGCAGTATTTT. As protein: CASSLGGRGADTQYF.

This chain uses TRBV6-5 with TRBJ1-2, with 7 bases that match TRBD1. This CDR3 is 13 amino acids long. Germline CDR1 MNHEY, CDR2 SVGAGI. V shed 6 bases and J 7 bases; nucleotides not matched to a gene: 8. CDR3 nucleotides: TGTGCCAGCAGACTCACAGGGGATCCTGGCTACACCTTC. Its protein is CASRLTGDPGYTF.

The chain employs TRBV7-2 and TRBJ2-2; TRBD1 or TRBD2 may be the D gene (5 bases each). Germline CDR1 SGHTA, CDR2 FQGNSA. Trimming cost V 4 bases and J 7 bases, with 16 bases left between them. The CDR3 has 15 residues. In DNA form, the CDR3 reads TGTGCCAGCAGCTCCAAGGGACGGGGTGGCGGGGAGCTGTTTTTT. Translated: CASSSKGRGGGELFF. Full variable domain (missing parts from reference TRBV7-2 and TRBJ2-2): GAGVSQSPSNKVTEKGKDVELRCDPISGHTALYWYRQSLGQGLEFLIYFQGNSAPDKSGLPSDRFSAERTGGSVSTLTIQRTQQEDSAVYLCASSSKGRGGGELFFGEGSRLTVL.